The sequence of this T cell receptor beta chain was determined in a study of vaccination and CD4 T cells after COVID-19. Study-level background: Median time from COVID diagnosis to post-COVID sampling was roughly 100 days (35 to 161).

This clonotype occurred once. The target antigen is unknown. General study points: Spike mono-reactivity was found in 304 of 307 vaccine-specific clones from convalescent patients.

Noted treatment: 10-day PBMC culture with coronavirus spike peptide pools or control peptides (ViraFEST assay). The CDR3 is made up of 12 amino acids. The ends were cut back, 6 bases at V and 8 bases at J, with 13 bases in the middle. From germline, CDR1 is MNHEY and CDR2 SVGEGT. Sequenced with the Oncomine TCR Beta short-read assay was DNA taken from cultured CD4+ T cells. TCRdb recomputed calls from the PCR reads with MiXCR, one row per CDR3 protein. This table holds some 11,000 distinct CDR3 sequences, about 75% found once. The V call is TRBV6-2 or TRBV6-3, the J call TRBJ1-2; D gene unclear. The TCR comes from a human donor who had recovered from COVID-19. The sample consisted of CD4+ T cells from blood, cultured in vitro. The CDR3 nucleotides are TGTGCCAGCAGCCCTCGGGAATCGGGCTACACCTTC. As protein: CASSPRESGYTF.